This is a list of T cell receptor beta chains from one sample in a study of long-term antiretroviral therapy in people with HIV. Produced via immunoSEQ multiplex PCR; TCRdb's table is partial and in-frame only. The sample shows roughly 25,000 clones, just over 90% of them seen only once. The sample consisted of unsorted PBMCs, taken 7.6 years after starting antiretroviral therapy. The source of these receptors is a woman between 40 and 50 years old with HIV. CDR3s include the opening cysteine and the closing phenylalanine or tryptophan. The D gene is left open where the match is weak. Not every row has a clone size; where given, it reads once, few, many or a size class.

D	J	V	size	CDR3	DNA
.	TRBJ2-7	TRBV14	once	CASSQARGSAAEQYF	TGTGCCAGCAGCCAAGCCCGGGGGAGCGCAGCCGAGCAGTACTTC
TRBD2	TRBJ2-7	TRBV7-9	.	CASSWIGTNYEQYF	TGTGCCAGCAGCTGGATCGGGACTAACTACGAGCAGTACTTC
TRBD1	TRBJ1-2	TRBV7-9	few	CASSSGQGNYGYTF	TGTGCCAGCAGCTCTGGACAGGGGAACTATGGCTACACCTTC
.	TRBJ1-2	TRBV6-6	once	CASSLTANYGYTF	TGTGCCAGCAGTCTGACAGCAAACTATGGCTACACCTTC
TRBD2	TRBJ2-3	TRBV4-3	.	CASSPRTSGVLTDTQYF	TGCGCCAGCAGCCCCCGGACTAGCGGGGTTCTCACAGATACGCAGTATTTT
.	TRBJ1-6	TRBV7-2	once	CASSLIYGYNSPLHF	TGTGCCAGCAGCTTAATTTACGGTTATAATTCACCCCTCCACTTT
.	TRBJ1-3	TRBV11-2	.	CASSLGAGNTIYF	TGTGCCAGCAGCTTAGGAGCTGGAAACACCATATATTTT
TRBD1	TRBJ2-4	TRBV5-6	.	CASSRTGPGIAKNIQYF	TGTGCCAGCAGCCGGACAGGGCCCGGTATAGCCAAAAACATTCAGTACTTC
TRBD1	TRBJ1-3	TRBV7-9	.	CASSPWTGKSGNTIYF	TGTGCCAGCAGCCCTTGGACAGGGAAAAGTGGAAACACCATATATTTT
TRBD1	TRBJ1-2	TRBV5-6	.	CASSLGDRAYYGYTF	TGTGCCAGCAGCTTGGGGGACAGGGCCTACTATGGCTACACCTTC
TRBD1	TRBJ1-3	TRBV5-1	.	CASSLTWDRYSGNTIYF	TGCGCCAGCAGCTTAACTTGGGACAGATACTCTGGAAACACCATATATTTT
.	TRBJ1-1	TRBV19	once	CASNPAQGRSTEAFF	TGTGCCAGTAACCCCGCCCAGGGTAGAAGCACTGAAGCTTTCTTT
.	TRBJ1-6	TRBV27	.	CASNPDGYNSPLHF	TGTGCCAGCAACCCGGACGGTTATAATTCACCCCTCCACTTT
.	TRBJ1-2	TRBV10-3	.	CAISESEASYGYTF	TGTGCCATCAGTGAGTCAGAGGCCTCCTATGGCTACACCTTC
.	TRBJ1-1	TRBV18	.	CASSPGTQRPQTTEAFF	TGTGCCAGCTCACCAGGGACACAGCGTCCCCAGACCACTGAAGCTTTCTTT
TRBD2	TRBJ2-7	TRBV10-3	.	CAISDSTSGGVRQLDEQYF	TGTGCCATCAGTGATTCGACTAGCGGGGGTGTGCGGCAGTTGGACGAGCAGTACTTC
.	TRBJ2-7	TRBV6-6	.	CASSYQGPLFDYEQYF	TGTGCCAGCAGTTACCAGGGACCTCTCTTCGACTACGAGCAGTACTTC
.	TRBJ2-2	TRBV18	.	CASSPTEEGERRTGELFF	TGTGCCAGCTCACCAACAGAAGAGGGGGAAAGGAGAACCGGGGAGCTGTTTTTT
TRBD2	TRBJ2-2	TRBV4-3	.	CASSQDLTSSGELFF	TGCGCCAGCAGCCAAGATTTGACTAGCTCCGGGGAGCTGTTTTTT
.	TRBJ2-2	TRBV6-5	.	CASSPGTGELFF	TGTGCCAGCAGCCCAGGGACCGGGGAGCTGTTTTTT
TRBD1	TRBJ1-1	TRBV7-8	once	CASSLFRTGATNTEAFF	TGTGCCAGCAGCTTATTTCGGACAGGGGCTACGAACACTGAAGCTTTCTTT
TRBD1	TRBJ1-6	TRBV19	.	CASSNQGGNSPLHF	TGTGCCAGTAGTAATCAGGGGGGTAATTCACCCCTCCACTTT
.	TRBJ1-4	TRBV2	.	CAISAGRNEKLFF	TGTGCCATCTCGGCAGGCAGAAATGAAAAACTGTTTTTT
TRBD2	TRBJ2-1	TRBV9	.	CASSVAAGGPFEQFF	TGTGCCAGCAGCGTAGCTGCGGGGGGGCCTTTTGAGCAGTTCTTC
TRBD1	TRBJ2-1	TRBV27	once	CASSPGQGDSHEQFF	TGTGCCAGCAGTCCCGGACAGGGTGATTCCCATGAGCAGTTCTTC
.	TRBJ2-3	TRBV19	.	CASSSMQVTDTQYF	TGTGCCAGTAGTAGCATGCAAGTCACAGATACGCAGTATTTT
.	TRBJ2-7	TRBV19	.	CASSPATSYEQYF	TGTGCCAGTAGTCCCGCGACCAGCTACGAGCAGTACTTC
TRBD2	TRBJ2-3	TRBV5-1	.	CASSYQTGTSGGGRTDTQYF	TGCGCCAGCAGCTACCAAACAGGGACTAGCGGGGGGGGACGCACAGATACGCAGTATTTT
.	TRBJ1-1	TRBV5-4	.	CASSLAREAFF	TGTGCCAGCAGCTTGGCCAGAGAAGCTTTCTTT
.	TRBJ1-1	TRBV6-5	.	CASSYSRVTEAFF	TGTGCCAGCAGTTATTCCAGGGTCACTGAAGCTTTCTTT
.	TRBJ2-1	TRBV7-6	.	CASSLTGTAYSYNEQFF	TGTGCCAGCAGCTTGACCGGTACGGCCTACTCCTACAATGAGCAGTTCTTC
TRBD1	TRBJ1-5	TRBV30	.	CAWSLGTGGRSNQPQHF	TGTGCCTGGAGTTTGGGGACAGGGGGCAGGAGCAATCAGCCCCAGCATTTT
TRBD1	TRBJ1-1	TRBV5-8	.	CASSQGVNTEAFF	TGTGCCAGTTCTCAGGGGGTGAACACTGAAGCTTTCTTT
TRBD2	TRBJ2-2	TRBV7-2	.	CASSYSGGITGELFF	TGTGCCAGCAGCTATAGCGGGGGGATCACCGGGGAGCTGTTTTTT
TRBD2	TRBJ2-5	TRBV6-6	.	CASSYSIGGAETQYF	TGTGCCAGCAGTTACTCGATCGGGGGGGCGGAGACCCAGTACTTC
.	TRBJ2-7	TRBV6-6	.	CASSPTGTSYEQYF	TGTGCCAGCAGTCCTACAGGGACGAGCTACGAGCAGTACTTC